These T cell receptor beta chains were read from a single sample in a study of breast tumors, draining lymph nodes, adjacent tissues. TCRdb reprocessed the multiplex PCR reads via MiXCR and lists one record per CDR3 protein. The sample consists of about 130,000 distinct CDR3 sequences, approximately 22% of them appearing once. The sequenced sample was axillary lymph node tissue. These receptors were collected from a female donor with breast cancer. Some clones in this sample may be carry-over from other donors' samples. Both conserved end residues are part of each CDR3. D genes are given only for firm matches. Only part of the rows carry a size: once, few, many, or a class if the clone is expanded.

clone_size j_call v_call d_call cdr3_aa cdr3_nt
many TRBJ2-3 TRBV7-2 - CASSYPDTQYF TGTGCCAGCAGCTACCCAGATACGCAGTATTTT
many TRBJ2-7 TRBV20-1 TRBD2 CSARPSAGGRYEQYF TGCAGTGCTAGACCCTCAGCGGGAGGGAGGTACGAGCAGTACTTC
few TRBJ2-5 TRBV30 - CAWSEGQPQETQYF TGTGCCTGGAGTGAGGGCCAGCCCCAAGAGACCCAGTACTTC
- TRBJ2-1 TRBV5-4 TRBD2 CGSTKGLAGAGGNEQFF TGTGGCAGTACAAAGGGGCTAGCGGGGGCGGGGGGGAATGAGCAGTTCTTC
many TRBJ1-5 TRBV2 - CASSVQTGYDQPQHF TGTGCCAGCAGTGTCCAAACAGGGTACGATCAGCCCCAGCATTTT
many TRBJ2-5 TRBV7-9 - CASSLNRDTQETQYF TGTGCCAGCAGCTTAAATCGGGACACCCAAGAGACCCAGTACTTC
many TRBJ1-6 TRBV4-1 - CASSSRGNSPLHF TGCGCCAGCAGTTCAAGGGGCAACTCACCCCTCCACTTT
many TRBJ2-4 TRBV14 TRBD1 CASSFGTGRIQYF TGTGCCAGCAGTTTCGGGACAGGGAGGATTCAGTACTTC
many TRBJ1-6 TRBV27 - CASSFGSGVPLHF TGTGCCAGCAGTTTCGGCTCTGGGGTACCCCTCCACTTT
many TRBJ2-6 TRBV7-9 - CASSLSRRSGANVLTF TGTGCCAGCAGCTTATCAAGGCGCTCTGGGGCCAACGTCCTGACTTTC
many TRBJ2-1 TRBV19 - CASSIRGGEQFF TGTGCCAGTAGTATAAGGGGAGGAGAGCAGTTCTTC
- TRBJ2-3 TRBV5-5 - CASTRGIGTVTQYF TGTGCCAGCACCCGCGGGATTGGCACAGTTACGCAGTATTTT
many TRBJ2-3 TRBV2 - CASGSGSTDTQYF TGTGCCAGCGGAAGCGGAAGCACAGATACGCAGTATTTT
many TRBJ1-5 TRBV27 - CASRIGMGQPQHF TGTGCCAGCAGGATAGGAATGGGTCAGCCCCAGCATTTT
many TRBJ2-1 TRBV9 - CASSPREAGLGNEQFF TGTGCCAGCAGCCCCCGTGAAGCAGGGTTGGGAAATGAGCAGTTCTTC
many TRBJ1-5 TRBV19 - CASSPGSGTQPQHF TGTGCCAGTAGTCCGGGCTCAGGGACTCAGCCCCAGCATTTT
medium-sized TRBJ2-1 TRBV5-6 TRBD2 CASSSLAGPTNNEQFF TGTGCCAGCAGCTCGTTAGCGGGCCCTACCAACAATGAGCAGTTCTTC
many TRBJ2-1 TRBV19 - CASNLGDGRGHNEQFF TGTGCCAGTAACCTGGGAGACGGGAGAGGTCACAATGAGCAGTTCTTC
many TRBJ1-3 TRBV6-1 - CASSVSGISGNTIYF TGTGCCAGCAGTGTCTCCGGGATCTCTGGAAACACCATATATTTT
many TRBJ2-7 TRBV19 - CASSMYMTGEQYF TGTGCCAGTAGTATGTACATGACTGGAGAGCAGTACTTC
many TRBJ1-4 TRBV11-2 TRBD1 CASSQGQGGEKLFF TGTGCCAGCAGCCAGGGACAGGGAGGGGAAAAACTGTTTTTT
many TRBJ2-2 TRBV7-3 - CASSLLPRAGELFF TGTGCCAGCAGCTTGCTCCCGAGGGCCGGGGAGCTGTTTTTT
few TRBJ2-1 TRBV28 TRBD2 CASNPTSGIYNEQFF TGTGCCAGCAACCCGACTAGCGGGATCTACAATGAGCAGTTCTTC
few TRBJ2-1 TRBV3-1 TRBD1 CASSQEGQEFF TGTGCCAGCAGCCAGGAGGGACAGGAGTTCTTC
many TRBJ1-2 TRBV27 TRBD1 CASSFWDRDYGYTF TGTGCCAGCAGTTTCTGGGACAGGGACTATGGCTACACCTTC
many TRBJ2-7 TRBV20-1 - CSAPPFGGSYEQYF TGCAGTGCCCCCCCTTTTGGAGGCAGCTACGAGCAGTACTTC
many TRBJ2-7 TRBV4-2 - CASSLGGRQQYF TGTGCCAGCAGCCTCGGGGGAAGACAGCAGTACTTC
many TRBJ2-1 TRBV20-1 TRBD2 CSAKQLAGFFNEQFF TGCAGTGCCAAACAGCTAGCGGGGTTCTTCAATGAGCAGTTCTTC
many TRBJ2-1 TRBV6-5 - CASSRTGSAYNEQFF TGTGCCAGCAGTCGTACCGGGTCAGCATACAATGAGCAGTTCTTC
many TRBJ2-7 TRBV10-3 TRBD2 CAISEWAGGTSGEQYF TGTGCCATCAGTGAGTGGGCGGGAGGGACAAGTGGCGAGCAGTACTTC
few TRBJ1-4 TRBV11-2 TRBD1 CASSPRTGVGKLFF TGTGCCAGCAGCCCCAGGACAGGTGTGGGAAAACTGTTTTTT
- TRBJ2-3 TRBV6-5 - CASSRGLSGLTDTQYF TGTGCCAGCAGCCGGGGGTTATCGGGCCTCACAGATACGCAGTATTTT
few TRBJ1-5 TRBV27 TRBD1 CASMRRTGTSNQPQHF TGTGCCAGCATGAGACGGACAGGGACTAGCAATCAGCCCCAGCATTTT
many TRBJ2-7 TRBV3-1 - CASSQGLSLYEQYF TGTGCCAGCAGCCAAGGACTTTCACTTTACGAGCAGTACTTC
once TRBJ1-1 TRBV15 - CATSRDFGVTEAFF TGTGCCACCAGCAGAGATTTTGGGGTCACTGAAGCTTTCTTT
many TRBJ2-7 TRBV28 TRBD2 CASRRSSGRVIMYEQYF TGTGCCAGCAGACGGAGTAGCGGGAGAGTTATAATGTACGAGCAGTACTTC
many TRBJ2-7 TRBV27 TRBD1 CASSPRTGTGGAEQYF TGTGCCAGCAGCCCTAGGACCGGGACAGGGGGAGCCGAGCAGTACTTC
many TRBJ2-3 TRBV2 - CASRGELVSADTQYF TGTGCCAGCAGGGGGGAGCTAGTATCTGCAGATACGCAGTATTTT
few TRBJ2-5 TRBV15 TRBD1 CATSGQGGLQETQYF TGTGCCACCTCCGGACAGGGGGGCCTTCAAGAGACCCAGTACTTC
many TRBJ2-7 TRBV15 - CATSRDRSSYEQYF TGTGCCACCAGCAGAGACAGGAGCTCCTACGAGCAGTACTTC
many TRBJ2-5 TRBV19 TRBD1 CASKQDSRTGGSETQYF TGTGCCAGCAAACAGGACAGTCGGACAGGGGGGAGTGAGACCCAGTACTTC
many TRBJ1-5 TRBV5-1 TRBD1 CASSLETGGHQPQHF TGCGCCAGCAGCTTGGAGACAGGGGGCCATCAGCCCCAGCATTTT
many TRBJ1-2 TRBV19 - CASIYSAAGNYGYTF TGTGCCAGTATATACTCCGCCGCGGGGAACTATGGCTACACCTTC
- TRBJ2-5 TRBV28 TRBD2 CASSLGREGAETQYF TGTGCCAGCAGTTTAGGGCGGGAGGGGGCGGAGACCCAGTACTTC
many TRBJ1-4 TRBV9 - CASSDATEGDEKLFF TGTGCCAGCAGCGATGCAACAGAGGGCGATGAAAAACTGTTTTTT
- TRBJ2-7 TRBV30 TRBD2 CACIGTSDYEQYF TGTGCCTGTATCGGGACTAGCGACTACGAGCAGTACTTC
many TRBJ2-5 TRBV29-1 TRBD1 CSVDGFRDRGPRRQETQYF TGCAGCGTTGACGGTTTCCGGGACAGGGGCCCAAGGAGGCAAGAGACCCAGTACTTC
many TRBJ1-6 TRBV7-9 - CASSFQHNSPLHF TGTGCCAGCAGCTTCCAGCATAATTCACCCCTCCACTTT
many TRBJ2-1 TRBV20-1 TRBD2 CSASAGTSGSGNEQFF TGCAGTGCTAGCGCCGGGACTAGCGGGAGTGGCAATGAGCAGTTCTTC
many TRBJ2-1 TRBV12-3/TRBV12-4 - CASSLYQAAHRSEQFF TGTGCCAGCAGTTTATATCAGGCGGCTCATAGGAGTGAGCAGTTCTTC
many TRBJ2-7 TRBV28 - CASSATGPYEQYF TGTGCCAGCAGCGCGACAGGCCCCTACGAGCAGTACTTC
many TRBJ2-2 TRBV9 - CASSVRRVTGELFF TGTGCCAGCAGCGTACGAAGGGTCACCGGGGAGCTGTTTTTT
many TRBJ1-3 TRBV9 - CASSERFSGNTIYF TGTGCCAGCAGCGAACGGTTCTCTGGAAACACCATATATTTT
many TRBJ2-3 TRBV18 - CASSPPAREADTQYF TGTGCCAGCTCACCACCGGCAAGGGAGGCAGATACGCAGTATTTT
many TRBJ2-7 TRBV27 - CASSSGASATYEQYF TGTGCCAGCAGCTCCGGGGCTAGCGCTACCTACGAGCAGTACTTC
many TRBJ1-4 TRBV19 - CASKSGGSGEKLFF TGTGCCAGTAAGAGTGGGGGTTCGGGGGAAAAACTGTTTTTT
few TRBJ2-1 TRBV27 - CAIRDGRSYNEQFF TGTGCCATCAGAGACGGCAGGTCATACAATGAGCAGTTCTTC
many TRBJ2-2 TRBV10-2 - CASSEIPHTGELFF TGCGCCAGCAGTGAAATCCCTCACACCGGGGAGCTGTTTTTT
many TRBJ2-7 TRBV9 - CASIVRVFPVYEQYF TGTGCCAGCATCGTCAGGGTTTTCCCCGTCTACGAGCAGTACTTC
many TRBJ1-2 TRBV6-5 TRBD1 CASSETSGTGGTYTF TGTGCCAGCAGTGAAACCTCCGGGACAGGGGGGACCTACACCTTC